This TCR beta chain was documented in a study of T cells in narcolepsy (dated by TCRdb to the late 2010s). Regarding the complete study: The study enrolled patients with narcolepsy type 1 or type 2 (NT1, NT2) together with healthy control donors. To look for autoreactive T cells in narcolepsy patients that target self-antigens of hypocretin neurons (hypocretin, TRIB2), the study used TCR Vbeta sequencing to follow clonotypes in blood and CSF. What the study reported, not specific to this receptor: Numbers of sequenced blood memory CD4+ clonotypes were comparable, averaging approximately 40,000 in patients and 33,354 in controls. According to the report, autoreactive clonotypes were detected serially in the blood of the same patients and of different patients, but not in healthy controls. No sequences matching autoreactive T cell clones were present in some of the blood memory CD4+ repertoires from patients and controls. Plots that compared CSF and blood CD4+ T cell clonotypes from the same patient highlighted HCRT-specific and TRIB2-specific autoreactive clonotypes.

Memory CD4+ T cells were sorted ex vivo from peripheral blood of narcolepsy patients and healthy controls for TCR Vbeta sequencing. This clone was detected only once. Which antigen it targets is not known. No base quality information exists; no much larger clone differs at one position. Library construction relied on the immunoSEQ multiplex PCR assay. In its TCRdb copy, this immuneACCESS table keeps in-frame sequences only and misses some clones. Where compared with another copy, unresolved V genes explain less than half of these, and the others have no known cause. The sample has tens of thousands of clones on record, roughly four fifths of them singletons. Of the sample, approximately 2.5% falls within the top ten clones. Specimen: CD45RA- memory CD4+ T cells from PBMCs. This specimen's cell subset or site label, per the study, means: memory T cells sorted ex vivo from peripheral blood. This receptor was obtained from a human donor with narcolepsy.

The CDR3 protein is CSARWGDTQYF. The sequenced DNA: TGCAGCGCAAGGTGGGGGGATACGCAGTATTTT. The rearrangement joined TRBV29-1 to TRBJ2-3; the D region is possibly TRBD1 or TRBD2, each matching across 5 bases. The germline ends are 11 bases apart after V is trimmed by 7 bases and J by 6 bases. Per the germline V gene, SQVTM is the CDR1 and ANQGSEA is the CDR2. From cysteine to phenylalanine, the CDR3 is 11 amino acids long. Just the 33-base CDR3 DNA is kept, in frame starting at base 1.